The clone carrying this T cell receptor (beta chain) has at least ten counts. Its antigen remains unknown. These data are taken from a study of response to subunit inactivated influenza vaccine. The study's findings and limits: The authors put forward the suggestion that each seasonal influenza vaccination may bring in only a limited number of new T cells.

The CDR3 length is 15 residues. From germline, CDR1 is KGHDR and CDR2 SFDVKD. The V gene end was trimmed by 2 bases and the J gene end by 7 bases; junction bases not matched to a gene: 7. TCRdb analysed the RT-PCR reads with MiXCR anew, one entry per CDR3 protein. The sample yields 450,000 to 600,000 distinct CDR3 sequences, approximately 7.7% seen once. This rearrangement joins TRBV24-1 to TRBJ1-2; 9 bases map to TRBD1. The sequencing used PBMCs from blood, collected less than 30 months after vaccination. The receptor was derived from a man between 45 and 75 years old who received an inactivated influenza vaccine. DNA of the CDR3: TGTGCCACCAGTGATTCGACGGACAGGGGAGGTGGCTACACCTTC. Encoded protein: CATSDSTDRGGGYTF.